A selection of T cell receptor beta chains follows, all from one sample in a study of immune cell composition in non-small cell lung cancer. The protocol was immunoSEQ multiplex PCR, while the TCRdb copy is restricted to in-frame clones and leaves out a portion. Here the sample spans about 4,500 clones, about 65% being singletons. Source material: non-adjacent lung tissue. Source of these receptors: a human donor with non-small cell lung cancer. CDR3s include the opening cysteine and the closing phenylalanine or tryptophan. The D gene is left open where the match is weak. The size field is filled for only some rows; it gives once, few, many or a size class.

v_gene	j_gene	d_gene	abundance	len	CDR3aa	CDR3nt
TRBV10-3	TRBJ2-2	TRBD2	NA	18	CAIRSMIGTSGNTGELFF	TGTGCCATCAGGTCAATGATTGGGACTAGCGGAAACACCGGGGAGCTGTTTTTT
TRBV9	TRBJ2-1	TRBD2	NA	16	CASSVASGESYNEQFF	TGTGCCAGCAGCGTAGCTAGCGGGGAGTCCTACAATGAGCAGTTCTTC
TRBV29-1	TRBJ2-7	NA	NA	13	CSVVWSVSYEQYF	TGCAGCGTTGTGTGGTCGGTCTCCTACGAGCAGTACTTC
TRBV18	TRBJ2-7	NA	NA	12	CASSPTGTEQYF	TGTGCCAGCTCACCTACAGGGACCGAGCAGTACTTC
TRBV19	TRBJ1-5	TRBD1	NA	15	CASQDREGFWQPQHF	TGTGCCAGTCAAGACAGGGAGGGTTTTTGGCAGCCCCAGCATTTT
TRBV6-5	TRBJ2-1	NA	once	13	CASSYSMANEQFF	TGTGCCAGCAGTTATTCTATGGCGAATGAGCAGTTCTTC
TRBV7-2	TRBJ1-4	NA	NA	15	CASSLDRDRYEKLFF	TGTGCCAGCAGCTTAGACCGGGACCGGTATGAAAAACTGTTTTTT
TRBV19	TRBJ1-6	NA	NA	14	CASHQGGGNSPLHF	TGTGCCAGTCATCAGGGTGGTGGTAATTCACCCCTCCACTTT
TRBV6-5	TRBJ2-7	NA	NA	13	CASSSQGWYEQYF	TGTGCCAGCAGTTCGCAGGGTTGGTACGAGCAGTACTTC
TRBV2	TRBJ1-1	NA	NA	14	CASSVRGSNTEAFF	TGTGCCAGCAGTGTCCGGGGGTCGAACACTGAAGCTTTCTTT
TRBV5-5	TRBJ1-2	TRBD1	NA	16	CASSLGLGTGLEGYTF	TGTGCCAGCAGCTTGGGTCTCGGGACAGGCCTGGAAGGCTACACCTTC
TRBV11-3	TRBJ2-5	TRBD2	NA	16	CASSLGSLGLQETQYF	TGTGCCAGCAGCTTAGGGTCACTGGGACTACAAGAGACCCAGTACTTC
TRBV6-1	TRBJ1-5	TRBD1	NA	15	CASSGGQDFNQPQHF	TGTGCCAGCAGTGGCGGACAGGATTTCAATCAGCCCCAGCATTTT
TRBV19	TRBJ2-1	NA	NA	13	CASSIQGYNEQFF	TGTGCCAGTAGTATACAGGGCTACAATGAGCAGTTCTTC
TRBV5-1	TRBJ2-7	TRBD1	NA	15	CASQPWGDRGYEQYF	TGCGCCAGCCAACCCTGGGGGGACAGGGGGTACGAGCAGTACTTC
TRBV5-6	TRBJ2-3	NA	NA	12	CASSLFRNTQYF	TGTGCCAGCAGCTTGTTTAGGAATACGCAGTATTTT
TRBV5-4	TRBJ1-2	NA	NA	12	CASSLGAYGYTF	TGTGCCAGCAGCTTGGGGGCTTATGGCTACACCTTC
TRBV5-5	TRBJ2-5	TRBD1	few	16	CASSLGRQGVAETQYF	TGTGCCAGCAGCTTGGGACGACAGGGGGTCGCAGAGACCCAGTACTTC
TRBV11-1	TRBJ2-7	TRBD1	NA	14	CASSSGQVSYEQYF	TGTGCCAGCAGCTCGGGACAGGTCTCCTACGAGCAGTACTTC
TRBV10-2	TRBJ2-7	TRBD1	NA	17	CASSDWLAGQGGYEQYF	TGCGCCAGCAGTGACTGGCTTGCGGGACAGGGCGGCTACGAGCAGTACTTC
TRBV11-3	TRBJ1-1	TRBD1	few	15	CASRTQGARDTEAFF	TGTGCCAGCAGAACACAGGGGGCGAGGGACACTGAAGCTTTCTTT
TRBV5-1	TRBJ2-6	TRBD1	NA	16	CASSWTGGGGANVLTF	TGCGCCAGCAGCTGGACAGGGGGGGGTGGGGCCAACGTCCTGACTTTC
TRBV7-6	TRBJ1-1	NA	NA	16	CASSLSGTLANTEAFF	TGTGCCAGCAGCTTATCGGGCACCTTGGCGAACACTGAAGCTTTCTTT
TRBV6-6	TRBJ1-2	NA	NA	11	CASKTNYGYTF	TGTGCCAGCAAAACTAACTATGGCTACACCTTC
TRBV5-3	TRBJ1-2	NA	few	16	CARSLVYFRGKEGYTF	TGTGCCAGAAGCTTGGTATATTTTCGGGGTAAGGAAGGCTACACCTTC
TRBV9	TRBJ1-5	NA	NA	15	CASSVTGGPRQPQHF	TGTGCCAGCAGCGTGACGGGGGGGCCGAGACAGCCCCAGCATTTT
TRBV18	TRBJ2-3	TRBD2	once	16	CASSPLRGGFTDTQYF	TGTGCCAGCTCACCGCTCCGGGGGGGTTTCACAGATACGCAGTATTTT
TRBV19	TRBJ1-5	TRBD1	NA	15	CASKYGTGDNQPQHF	TGTGCCAGTAAGTATGGGACAGGGGACAATCAGCCCCAGCATTTT
TRBV6-6	TRBJ1-5	NA	NA	13	CASHGTAGWPQHF	TGTGCCAGCCATGGGACGGCCGGGTGGCCCCAGCATTTT
TRBV11-3	TRBJ2-7	TRBD1	NA	12	CASSTPGQWGYF	TGTGCCAGCAGCACACCGGGACAGTGGGGGTACTTC
TRBV7-9	TRBJ2-3	TRBD1	NA	15	CASSFVGQGTDTQYF	TGTGCCAGCAGCTTCGTTGGACAGGGCACAGATACGCAGTATTTT
TRBV5-4	TRBJ2-1	NA	NA	18	CASSFQLRGAYSYNEQFF	TGTGCCAGCAGCTTTCAGTTGCGGGGAGCTTACTCCTACAATGAGCAGTTCTTC
TRBV5-1	TRBJ1-4	TRBD1	NA	16	CASRYQPGTGDEKLFF	TGCGCCAGCAGGTATCAACCCGGGACAGGGGATGAAAAACTGTTTTTT
TRBV4-3	TRBJ1-2	TRBD1	NA	15	CASSGTANFGGGYTF	TGCGCCAGTTCCGGGACAGCGAACTTCGGGGGTGGCTACACCTTC
TRBV5-1	TRBJ2-6	NA	NA	17	CASKGGQGNTGANVLTF	TGCGCCAGCAAGGGGGGGCAGGGGAATACTGGGGCCAACGTCCTGACTTTC
TRBV9	TRBJ1-6	TRBD1	few	15	CASSEGQGNRSPLHF	TGTGCCAGCAGCGAGGGACAGGGAAACAGGTCACCCCTCCACTTT
TRBV5-1	TRBJ2-5	TRBD2	once	17	CASSSGRGGPGQETQYF	TGCGCCAGCAGCTCCGGGCGGGGGGGCCCAGGCCAAGAGACCCAGTACTTC